Following are 24 T cell receptor beta chains from one sample sequenced in a study of molecular identifiers for immune sequencing clone quantification. TCRdb processed the PCR reads anew with MiXCR; each CDR3 protein has one entry. The sample records around 470,000 distinct CDR3 sequences, over 20% being singletons. The sample taken for sequencing was naive CD8+ T cells from blood, with Jurkat cell RNA spiked in. Subset noted: FACS-sorted CD8+CD4-CCR7+CD45RA+ naive T cells. The receptors shown here come from a human donor in good health. Some libraries in this study had Jurkat cell RNA spiked in.

This clonotype was observed many times. The chain has TRBV20-1 and TRBJ2-5; a possible D gene is TRBD2 (6 bases). The ends were cut back, 3 bases at V and 5 bases at J, with 19 bases in the middle. The CDR3 runs to 15 residues. CDR1 and CDR2 (germline): DFQATT, SNEGSKA (reference sequence). CDR3 protein: CSASGGAFVGETQYF. In DNA form, the CDR3 reads TGCAGTGCTAGTGGAGGGGCTTTCGTTGGTGAGACCCAGTACTTC.

This clonotype was detected many times. This chain links TRBV5-6 with TRBJ1-1; D gene unclear. Trimming left V 0 bases short and J 3 bases short, with 9 bases between. The CDR3 totals 14 residues. From germline, CDR1 is SGHDT and CDR2 YYEEEE. The CDR3 here is CASSLVGEYTEAFF. The CDR3 nucleotides read TGTGCCAGCAGCTTGGTAGGAGAGTACACTGAAGCTTTCTTT.

This clonotype turned up a few times. One end of the junction is discordant with germline, which a read error may explain. This sequence joins TRBV6-6 and TRBJ2-7, with 8 bases identical to TRBD1. Germline loops: CDR1 MNHNY, CDR2 SVGAGI (reference sequence). The CDR3 is 13 residues long. The CDR3 loop reads CTSSDFSPGTGYF. CDR3 DNA sequence: TGTACCAGCAGTGACTTTTCCCCCGGGACAGGCTACTTC.

In this sample, this clonotype turned up a few times. V and J are TRBV6-4 and TRBJ2-3; D gene ambiguous. Trimming took off 6 bases at V and 3 bases at J, with 10 bases between the two ends. The CDR3 sequence is 13 residues long. Germline V gene sequence: CDR1 MRHNA, CDR2 SNTAGT. In DNA, the CDR3 is TGTGCCAGCAGCGCCCCTGGGACAGATACGCAGTATTTT. Translation: CASSAPGTDTQYF.

This clonotype has a count of ten or more. The gene calls are TRBV4-1 and TRBJ2-1, with D unresolved. Germline loops: CDR1 MGHRA, CDR2 YSYEKL. Trimming pared 3 bases from V and 0 bases from J, leaving 9 bases between. There are 15 residues in the CDR3. The CDR3 coding sequence is TGCGCCAGCAGCCAGGGCCTGAGCTCCTACAATGAGCAGTTCTTC. Its protein is CASSQGLSSYNEQFF.

This clonotype was detected ten times or more. V usage is TRBV2 and J usage is TRBJ2-3; 7 bases fit TRBD2. Germline trimming cut 3 bases from V and 0 bases from J; bases unmatched to any gene: 9. This CDR3 has 17 residues. Germline V gene lookup returns CDR1 SNHLY and CDR2 FYNNEI. CDR3 coding DNA: TGTGCCAGCAGTGATTCTCTAGCGGAAGCTAGCACAGATACGCAGTATTTT. It is translated as CASSDSLAEASTDTQYF.

This clonotype has only a few counts. This chain uses TRBV4-1 with TRBJ1-1; D unclear. V lost 4 bases to trimming and J lost 1 base, with 13 bases between them. Germline assignment: CDR1 MGHRA and CDR2 YSYEKL. This CDR3 spans 15 amino acids. CDR3 protein: CASSPEGAANTEAFF. The CDR3, as DNA: TGCGCCAGCAGCCCAGAGGGCGCGGCGAACACTGAAGCTTTCTTT.

Many counts were recorded for this clonotype. This chain links TRBV4-3 with TRBJ1-6; 8 nucleotides align to TRBD1. From germline, CDR1 is LGHNA and CDR2 YSLEER. This CDR3 has 14 residues. J gave up 10 bases and V 3 bases, and 5 bases lay outside the gene matches. The CDR3 coding sequence is TGCGCCAGCAGCCACGGACAGGGTGGATCACCCCTCCACTTT. It encodes CASSHGQGGSPLHF.

This clonotype has at least ten counts. V and J are TRBV5-1 and TRBJ2-2, with D possibly being TRBD2 (6 bases). Germline assignment: CDR1 SGHRS and CDR2 YFSETQ. This CDR3 contains 17 residues. V was pared by 4 bases and J by 1 base, with 17 bases between. The CDR3 loop reads CASSPAGGGWNTGELFF. In nucleotides, the CDR3 is TGCGCCAGCAGCCCCGCCGGAGGAGGGTGGAACACCGGGGAGCTGTTTTTT.

A word on this clonotype: A read error is possible here, since a much larger clone lies one base away. CDR3 loop: CASSLWQGMEETQYF. For the CDR3, the DNA is TGTGCCAGCAGTTTATGGCAGGGGATGGAAGAGACCCAGTACTTC. The chain uses TRBV12-3 or TRBV12-4 and TRBJ2-5; D is possibly TRBD1 (6 bases). The V and J ends lost 2 bases and 3 bases respectively, with 13 bases between them. This CDR3 comprises 15 residues.

To note about this clonotype: Mismatch with germline at one junction end may stem from a read error. This chain links TRBV15 with TRBJ2-1, with TRBD1 matching 9 bases. This CDR3 is 15 amino acids long. CDR1 is LNHNV and CDR2 is YYDKDF in the germline V gene (reference sequence). The CDR3 DNA follows: TGTGCCACCAGCAGTGGACAGGGGTCTGGCGATGAGCAGTTTTTC. Residues: CATSSGQGSGDEQFF.

This clonotype appeared once. A much larger clone differs from this one at a single base, so this may be a read error. The conserved final phenylalanine or tryptophan is absent from the CDR3, which likely points to a read error. The gene calls are TRBV7-9 and TRBJ1-4; D is unclear. Trimming stripped 1 base from V and 5 bases from J, with 14 bases between. The CDR3 is made up of 16 amino acids. Germline V lookup: CDR1 SEHNR, CDR2 FQNEAQ (reference sequence). Here the CDR3 reads CASSLVRANKNEKLFL. The CDR3, as DNA: TGTGCCAGCAGCTTAGTTCGGGCGAATAAGAATGAAAAACTGTTTCTT.

As regards this clonotype: A much larger clone lies one base from this, so it may be a read error. The V and J genes are TRBV28 and TRBJ2-4; D not resolved. The CDR3 runs to 14 residues. CDR1 and CDR2 from the germline V gene are MDHEN and SYDVKM. Here the CDR3 reads CASRFFLAKDIQYF. CDR3 nucleotides: TGTGCCAGCAGGTTCTTCTTAGCCAAAGACATTCAGTACTTC. Full variable domain (remainder filled in from reference TRBV28 and TRBJ2-4): DVKVTQSSRYLVKRTGEKVFLECVQDMDHENMFWYRQDPGLGLRLIYFSYDVKMKEKGDIPEGYSVSREKKERFSLILESASTNQTSMYLCASRFFLAKDIQYFGAGTRLSVL.

The chain carries TRBV7-6 and TRBJ1-1, with unresolved D. The CDR3 contains 15 residues. Germline lookup yields CDR1 SGHVS and CDR2 FNYEAQ. Trimming stripped 0 bases from V and 0 bases from J, with 8 bases between. CDR3 coding DNA: TGTGCCAGCAGCTTAGCAGCAGAGCTGAACACTGAAGCTTTCTTT. Translation: CASSLAAELNTEAFF.

The chain is built from TRBV20-1 and TRBJ1-1, with D possibly TRBD1 on 5 matching bases. Trimming took off 6 bases at V and 6 bases at J, with 26 bases between the two ends. The CDR3 covers 16 residues. The germline V gene encodes CDR1 DFQATT and CDR2 SNEGSKA (reference sequence). The CDR3, as DNA: TGCAGTGCCAAAGATGGGACGGCCATCTGGAAGGCTGAAGCTTTCTTT. It translates to CSAKDGTAIWKAEAFF.

About this clonotype: This CDR3 is missing its conserved last phenylalanine or tryptophan, likely due to a read error. J is TRBJ2-2 and V is TRBV6-2 or TRBV6-3; D gene uncertain. Between the trimmed V and J ends, which lost 6 bases and 4 bases, there was a span of 9 bases. The V gene's germline CDR1 is MNHEY and CDR2 SVGEGT. The CDR3 has 13 residues. This chain's CDR3 is CASRPTLTGELFI. Written as DNA, the CDR3 is TGTGCCAGCAGACCAACACTCACCGGGGAGCTGTTTATT.

The V and J genes are TRBV9 and TRBJ1-2; possibly TRBD1 for D (5 bases). CDR1 and CDR2 from the germline V gene are SGDLS and YYNGEE. This CDR3 has 15 amino acids. V was trimmed by 5 bases and J by 5 bases, leaving 19 bases between them. CDR3 region: CASRGPDPTGYGYTF. The CDR3 coding sequence is TGTGCCAGCAGGGGACCGGACCCTACTGGGTATGGCTACACCTTC.

This clonotype was detected many times. V usage is TRBV6-2 or TRBV6-3 and J usage is TRBJ1-1, with 7 bases matching TRBD1. V was pared by 2 bases and J by 5 bases, with 23 bases of the junction left unmatched. This CDR3 has 20 amino acids. From germline, CDR1 is MNHEY and CDR2 SVGEGT. This CDR3 is CASSYRLNLRGPKGSTEAFF. CDR3 nucleotides: TGTGCCAGCAGTTACCGCCTCAACCTAAGGGGGCCCAAGGGCTCAACTGAAGCTTTCTTT.

The sample holds a few counts of this clonotype. J is TRBJ2-3 and V is TRBV12-3 or TRBV12-4; 12 bases fit TRBD2. Trimming cost V 0 bases and J 0 bases; bases outside gene matches: 13. CDR3 size: 21 residues. The CDR3 here is CASSLAYTSGGSSGSTDTQYF. The CDR3 nucleotides read TGTGCCAGCAGTTTAGCCTACACTAGCGGGGGGAGCTCAGGGAGCACAGATACGCAGTATTTT.

There are many counts of this clonotype. The chain uses TRBV5-1 and TRBJ1-1, with a tentative D call TRBD1 (5 bases). Trimming removed 4 bases at V and 0 bases at J, with 16 bases between. CDR3 length: 16 amino acids. The germline V gene encodes CDR1 SGHRS and CDR2 YFSETQ. CDR3 DNA: TGCGCCAGCAGCCACGGGGACCGGGAACTGAACACTGAAGCTTTCTTT. It encodes CASSHGDRELNTEAFF.

This clonotype was detected a few times. The chain is built from TRBV2 and TRBJ2-2; 12 bases align to TRBD1. The CDR3 contains 13 residues. The ends lost 9 bases at V and 6 bases at J; junction bases unmatched: 2. Germline CDR1 and CDR2: SNHLY and FYNNEI. This CDR3 is CARGQGASGELFF. In DNA, the CDR3 is TGTGCCAGGGGACAGGGGGCGTCCGGGGAGCTGTTTTTT.

The chain links TRBV7-6 to TRBJ2-5; D unresolved. The V end lost 1 base, the J end lost 6 bases, and 15 bases lay between the germline ends. Germline V lookup: CDR1 SGHVS, CDR2 FNYEAQ. This CDR3 is 15 amino acids long. The CDR3 spells CASSLEVGQDQTQYF. In nucleotides, the CDR3 is TGTGCCAGCAGCTTAGAGGTCGGGCAGGATCAGACCCAGTACTTC.

As to this clonotype: A much larger clonotype is one base distant, so this may be a read error. The chain couples TRBV7-8 to TRBJ2-7; D may be TRBD1 or TRBD2 (5 bases each). The CDR3 runs 13 residues. V lost 5 bases and J 1 base, leaving 9 bases between the germline ends. Germline V gene lookup returns CDR1 SGHVS and CDR2 FQNEAQ. The CDR3 bases are TGTGCCAGCAGCGAGGGGAAATCCTACGAGCAGTACTTC. Translated, it gives CASSEGKSYEQYF. Together with reference TRBV7-8 and TRBJ2-7, the CDR3 gives the full variable domain: GAGVSQSPRYKVAKRGQDVALRCDPISGHVSLFWYQQALGQGPEFLTYFQNEAQLDKSGLPSDRFFAERPEGSVSTLKIQRTQQEDSAVYLCASSEGKSYEQYFGPGTRLTVT.

Of note for this clonotype: Germline and junction disagree at one end, which may indicate a read error. The J gene is TRBJ2-4, the V gene TRBV7-9; D tentatively reads TRBD1 or TRBD2 (5 bases each). CDR1 and CDR2 (germline): SEHNR, FQNEAQ (reference sequence). This CDR3 is built from 15 residues. CDR3: CAGSPPGTAKNIQYF. Here the CDR3 DNA reads TGTGCCGGCAGCCCCCCCGGGACAGCCAAAAACATTCAGTACTTC. The variable domain in full, completed from reference TRBV7-9 and TRBJ2-4, reads DTGVSQNPRHKITKRGQNVTFRCDPISEHNRLYWYRQTLGQGPEFLTYFQNEAQLEKSRLLSDRFSAERPKGSFSTLEIQRTEQGDSAMYLCAGSPPGTAKNIQYFGAGTRLSVL.